This TCR beta chain was recorded in a study of radiation and T cells in renal cell carcinoma. The CDR3 is 16 residues long. Trimming took 0 bases from V and 6 from J; bases not matched to a gene: 9. Looked up from germline, CDR1 is SGHDT and CDR2 is YYEEEE. Points on this clone: Its specificity is not known.

Data came from immunoSEQ multiplex PCR; TCRdb stores just in-frame clones and leaves some out. The sample records under 65,000 clones, 60% to 85% being singletons. Study-level results: From baseline, blood top tumor clonotypes peaked at 2 weeks post-radiation. Pretreatment tumor biopsies were lacking, so baseline clonotypes are unknown.

The time point: baseline pretreatment blood. Specified treatment: 15 Gy SBRT to primary tumor, nephrectomy 4 weeks later. This TCR was sampled from a man between 60 and 70 years old with renal cell carcinoma. The V gene is TRBV5-6, the J gene TRBJ2-1; 7 nucleotides agree with TRBD2. The material was blood, obtained from a patient whose treatment included radiotherapy and nephrectomy. The CDR3 bases are TGTGCCAGCAGCTTGGTTTCGGCGGGGGTAGGCAATGAGCAGTTCTTC. It codes for CASSLVSAGVGNEQFF.